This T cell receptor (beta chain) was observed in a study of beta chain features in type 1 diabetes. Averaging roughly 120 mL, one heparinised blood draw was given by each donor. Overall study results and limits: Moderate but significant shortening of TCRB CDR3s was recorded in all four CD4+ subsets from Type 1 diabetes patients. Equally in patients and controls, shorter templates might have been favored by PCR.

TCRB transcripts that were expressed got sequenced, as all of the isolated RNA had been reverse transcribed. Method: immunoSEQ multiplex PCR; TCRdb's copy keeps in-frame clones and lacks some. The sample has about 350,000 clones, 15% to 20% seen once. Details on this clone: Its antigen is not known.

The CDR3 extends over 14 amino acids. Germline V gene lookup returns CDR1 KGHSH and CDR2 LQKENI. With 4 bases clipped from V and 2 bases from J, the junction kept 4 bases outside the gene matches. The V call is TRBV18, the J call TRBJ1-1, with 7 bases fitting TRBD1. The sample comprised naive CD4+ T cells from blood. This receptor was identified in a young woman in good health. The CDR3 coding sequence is TGTGCCAGCTCACGGACAGGAGTAAACACTGAAGCTTTCTTT. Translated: CASSRTGVNTEAFF.